This entry features one T cell receptor beta chain sequence. This clonotype has just a few counts. Its binding antigen is unknown. Base qualities were left out, and no much larger clone turns up one base away. The germline V gene gives CDR1 as SGHTA and CDR2 as FQGNSA. CDR3 length: 13 amino acids, cysteine to phenylalanine. The retained sequence is limited to the CDR3, 39 bases, with the frame set at the first base. Trimming accounts for 5 bases at V and 4 bases at J, while the number of junction bases matched to no gene is 4. The data were taken from a study of response to subunit inactivated influenza vaccine (dated by TCRdb to 2016 to 2019). Broadly, across the study: To follow how T cells responded to a trivalent subunit inactivated influenza vaccine, the researchers relied on deep quantitative profiling of the T cell receptor repertoire. The paper as a whole reports these results and caveats: The authors suggested that each seasonal influenza vaccination may recruit only a limited number of new T cells.

The library was made by RT-PCR. The sequencer was an Illumina HiSeq 2500. TCRdb handled the public reads itself, with Q25 trimming in fastp and clone calling in MiXCR, and kept productive beta chains. Every CDR3 protein is listed once, alongside the most common genes and DNA of its rows. Present in this sample are a few hundred thousand distinct CDR3 sequences, 14% of which were seen just once. The ten most abundant clones make up 8.5% to 14% of the sample. This receptor chain uses TRBV7-2 and TRBJ1-2; 7 bases in the middle match TRBD1. Sequenced material: PBMCs from blood, taken 11 to 12 days after vaccination. This TCR came from a man between 50 and 59 years old who received an inactivated influenza vaccine. Donor details come from another sample of the same person, matched by shared clones. The sequenced DNA is TGTGCCAGCAGCCGCCAGGGGGGCTATGGCTACACCTTC. It specifies CASSRQGGYGYTF.